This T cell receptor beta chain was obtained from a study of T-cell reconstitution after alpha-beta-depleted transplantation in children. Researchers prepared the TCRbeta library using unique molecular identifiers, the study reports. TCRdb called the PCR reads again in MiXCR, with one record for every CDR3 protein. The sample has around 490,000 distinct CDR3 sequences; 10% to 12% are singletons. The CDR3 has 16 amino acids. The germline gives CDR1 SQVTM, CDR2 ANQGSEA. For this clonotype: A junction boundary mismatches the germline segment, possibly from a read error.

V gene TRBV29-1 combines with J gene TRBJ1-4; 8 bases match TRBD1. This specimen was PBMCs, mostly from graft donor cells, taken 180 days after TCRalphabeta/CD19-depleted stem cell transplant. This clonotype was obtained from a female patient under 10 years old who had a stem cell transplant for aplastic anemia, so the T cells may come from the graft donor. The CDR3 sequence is CSVARSSTGVDEKQFF. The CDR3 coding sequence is TGCAGCGTTGCCCGGAGTTCGACAGGGGTGGATGAAAAACAGTTTTTT.